This T cell receptor (beta chain) was retrieved from a study of T cell changes during pregnancy in multiple sclerosis. CDR1 and CDR2 from the germline V gene are SGHNT and YYREEE (reference sequence). V trimming: 10 bases; J trimming: 4 bases; junction bases outside the gene matches: 11. The CDR3 is 13 residues long. Repertoires were generated with immunoSEQ multiplex PCR, while TCRdb's copy carries only in-frame clones and drops some. In the table there are roughly 40,000 clones, 90% to 95% of which are singletons. The chain joins TRBV5-4 to TRBJ2-7; 7 bases fit TRBD2. This receptor was identified in a female donor with multiple sclerosis, enrolled in a pregnancy study. Here the sequenced sample was CD8+ T cells from peripheral blood mononuclear cells, taken before pregnancy. CDR3: CACSGGTTYEQYF. The CDR3 DNA reads TGTGCCTGCTCGGGTGGGACTACTTACGAGCAGTACTTC.